The clone carrying this T cell receptor (beta chain) came up once. What it binds is not known. Clones were sequenced by immunoSEQ multiplex PCR, and TCRdb holds only the in-frame ones, with some missing. The sample lists approximately 1.4 million clones, about 98% occurring once. The CDR3 runs 15 residues. Germline values: CDR1 SGDLS, CDR2 YYNGEE. J gave up 7 bases and V 0 bases, and 6 bases lay outside the gene matches. The data are from a study of shared clonotypes between healthy human individuals. Regarding the study as a whole: Since donors were few, the genetic and exposure-history diversity represented was limited.

The clonotype was recovered from a man aged 25 to 40 in good health. This chain connects TRBV9 to TRBJ2-7, with TRBD2 identical over 11 bases. The source material was naive CD4+ T cells sorted from blood. Subset meaning: CD45RA+ positively selected. The CDR3 sequence: CASSVGIAGGEEQYF. The CDR3 DNA follows: TGTGCCAGCAGCGTAGGGATAGCGGGAGGGGAAGAGCAGTACTTC.